Sequencing of this T cell receptor (beta chain) was carried out in a study of spatial heterogeneity in lung cancer. Study overall: The authors sequenced available follow-up PBMC samples, taken a median of roughly 24 months after resection. Beta-chain sequences were consistently detected more often than alpha-chain sequences.

This clonotype was seen a few times. Each molecule of TCR cDNA was tagged with one unique molecular identifier. TCRdb called the 5' RACE reads again in MiXCR, with one record for every CDR3 protein. The table includes fewer than 150,000 distinct CDR3 sequences, approximately 10% detected once. The time point: blood at routine non-recurrence follow-up after resection. No cell sorting; template was whole RNA from tumor, lung tissue or PBMC. V shed 1 base and J shed 9 bases, with 13 bases lying between them. The germline V gene encodes CDR1 SGHTA and CDR2 FQGNSA. The CDR3 is 14 amino acids. The receptor's source is a female donor with early-stage non-small cell lung cancer. The chain links TRBV7-2 to TRBJ2-1; D is uncertain. The sample in question was PBMCs, obtained at follow-up. CDR3: CASSLGLRGSEQFF. In DNA, the CDR3 is TGTGCCAGCAGCTTAGGACTTCGAGGTAGTGAGCAGTTCTTC.